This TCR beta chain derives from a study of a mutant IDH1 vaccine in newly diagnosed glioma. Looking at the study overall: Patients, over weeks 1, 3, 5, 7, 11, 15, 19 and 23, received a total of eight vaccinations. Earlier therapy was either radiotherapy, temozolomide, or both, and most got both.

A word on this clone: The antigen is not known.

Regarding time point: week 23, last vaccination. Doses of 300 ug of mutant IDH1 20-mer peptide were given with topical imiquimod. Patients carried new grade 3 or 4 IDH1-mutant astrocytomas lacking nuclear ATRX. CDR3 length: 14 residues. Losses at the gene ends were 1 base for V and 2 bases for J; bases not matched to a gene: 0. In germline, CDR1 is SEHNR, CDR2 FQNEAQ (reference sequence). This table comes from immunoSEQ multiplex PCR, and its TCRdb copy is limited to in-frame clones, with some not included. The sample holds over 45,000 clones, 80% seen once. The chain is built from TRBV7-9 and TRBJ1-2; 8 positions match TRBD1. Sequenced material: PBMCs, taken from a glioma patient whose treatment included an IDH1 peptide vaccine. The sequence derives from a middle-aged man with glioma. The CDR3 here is CASSLGDRNYGYTF. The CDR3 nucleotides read TGTGCCAGCAGCTTAGGGGACAGGAACTATGGCTACACCTTC.